The source of this TCR beta chain is a study of memory B cells and T cells in multiple sclerosis (dated 2018 in TCRdb). Notes on the research overall: TCR beta repertoires of autoproliferating peripheral T cells were compared with the TCR beta repertoires of brain lesion-infiltrating T cells in multiple sclerosis patients. A couple of multiple sclerosis patients were included in the TCR sequencing because brain lesions obtained at autopsy or brain-infiltrating cells obtained from biopsy were available for them.

The research as a whole found: Clone-set sizes differed between compartments, which influenced counts of shared clonotypes and required normalization.

After CFSE-labeled PBMCs were cultured without a stimulus, the autoproliferating (CFSEdim) and non-proliferating (CFSEhi) T cell fractions were sequenced separately. Altogether, some 5x10^7 CFSE-labeled PBMCs were kept in culture for around 7 days with no stimulus, after which the replicate wells were combined. PBMCs were labeled with about 0.5 uM CFSE and cultured in serum-free AIM-V medium without exogenous stimuli. Before use, PBMCs were isolated by Ficoll density gradient centrifugation and cryopreserved. Using a FACSAria III, live 7-AAD-negative cells were sorted, then washed with PBS and stored frozen at -80 degrees C as dry pellets. Inclusive of the bounding cysteine and phenylalanine, the CDR3 is 13 residues long. Kept here is only the CDR3 DNA, which spans 39 bases and is read in frame from base 1. The germline V gene gives CDR1 as SQVTM and CDR2 as ANQGSEA. V is shortened by 7 bases, J by 0 bases, and the region joining them spans 12 bases.

Genomic DNA was extracted, and the immunoSEQ Platform was used to amplify TCRbeta CDR3 regions from that DNA. The immunoSEQ assay combined multiplex PCR with high-throughput sequencing and a vendor bioinformatics pipeline. For the original study's pipeline: Non-productive sequences and CDR3s shorter than 4 amino acids were removed, and clonotype frequencies were recalculated per sample. In immunoSEQ Analyzer 2.0, shared clonotypes were identified as identical CDR3 amino acid, V gene and J gene sequences. Repertoire overlap was normalized by dividing shared clonotype counts by the product of both clone-set sizes, scaled by 1000 into arbitrary units. TCRdb carries this immuneACCESS record with in-frame sequences only. Its versions omit some clonotypes, under half of them owing to an unresolved V gene in the studies checked, with the rest unexplained. For V, J and clone size, that table is used; D and trimming come from the DNA. The sample table records over 35,000 clones; almost 85% of these occur just once. The ten largest make up 0.9% to 1.4% of the sample.

This clone was seen a single time. This receptor's antigen is unknown. No base-level quality is on record; no much larger clone is a single base apart. The sample taken for sequencing was PBMCs from blood kept in culture. This receptor chain uses TRBV29-1 and TRBJ1-1; the D region possibly corresponds to TRBD1 (5 bases align). This TCR came from a human donor with multiple sclerosis. The base sequence is TGCAGCGGGGACCTGATACTGAACACTGAAGCTTTCTTT. Its amino acids are CSGDLILNTEAFF. Where the CDR3 stops, the reference TRBV29-1 and TRBJ1-1 genes take over; the full variable domain is SAVISQKPSRDICQRGTSLTIQCQVDSQVTMMFWYRQQPGQSLTLIATANQGSEATYESGFVIDKFPISRPNLTFSTLTVSNMSPEDSSIYLCSGDLILNTEAFFGQGTRLTVV.